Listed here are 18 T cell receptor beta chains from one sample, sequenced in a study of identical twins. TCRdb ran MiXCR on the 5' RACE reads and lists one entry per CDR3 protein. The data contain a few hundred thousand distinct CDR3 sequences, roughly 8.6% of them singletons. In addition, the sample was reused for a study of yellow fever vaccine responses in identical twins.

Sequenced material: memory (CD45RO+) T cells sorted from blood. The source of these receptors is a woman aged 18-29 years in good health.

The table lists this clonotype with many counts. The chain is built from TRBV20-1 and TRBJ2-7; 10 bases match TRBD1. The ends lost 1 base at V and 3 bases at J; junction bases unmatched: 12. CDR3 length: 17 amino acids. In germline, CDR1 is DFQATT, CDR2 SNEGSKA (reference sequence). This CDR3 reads CSARALGRDRGNYEQYF. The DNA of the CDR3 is TGCAGTGCTAGAGCTCTTGGCCGGGACAGGGGAAACTACGAGCAGTACTTC.

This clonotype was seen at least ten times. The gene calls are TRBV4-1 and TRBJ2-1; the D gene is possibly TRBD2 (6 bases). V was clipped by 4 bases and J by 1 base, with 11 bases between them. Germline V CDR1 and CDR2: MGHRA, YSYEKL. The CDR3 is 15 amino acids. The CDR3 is CASSPRLESYNEQFF. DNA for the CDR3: TGCGCCAGCAGCCCCCGACTAGAGTCCTACAATGAGCAGTTCTTC.

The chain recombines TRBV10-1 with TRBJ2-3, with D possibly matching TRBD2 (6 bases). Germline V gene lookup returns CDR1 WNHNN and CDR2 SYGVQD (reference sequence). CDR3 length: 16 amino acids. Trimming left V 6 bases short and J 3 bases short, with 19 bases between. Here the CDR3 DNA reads TGCGCCAGCAGCCGCGGGGCTTCAACGAGTACAGATACGCAGTATTTT. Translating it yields CASSRGASTSTDTQYF.

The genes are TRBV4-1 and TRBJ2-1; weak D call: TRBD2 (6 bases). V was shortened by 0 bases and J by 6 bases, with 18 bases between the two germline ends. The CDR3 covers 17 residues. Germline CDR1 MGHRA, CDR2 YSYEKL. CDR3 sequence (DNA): TGCGCCAGCAGCCAAGATCACGCGGGGCGCCGAGTCAATGAGCAGTTCTTC. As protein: CASSQDHAGRRVNEQFF.

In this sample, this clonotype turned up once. Here the CDR3 reads CASSISRSYGYTF. CDR3 nucleotides: TGTGCCAGTAGTATTTCCCGGAGCTATGGCTACACCTTC. V and J are TRBV19 and TRBJ1-2; D unclear. Trimming removed 3 bases at V and 4 bases at J, with 9 bases between. Germline CDR1 and CDR2: LNHDA and SQIVND (reference sequence). The CDR3 contains 13 residues. Supplemented by reference TRBV19 and TRBJ1-2, the full variable domain reads DGGITQSPKYLFRKEGQNVTLSCEQNLNHDAMYWYRQDPGQGLRLIYYSQIVNDFQKGDIAEGYSVSREKKESFPLTVTSAQKNPTAFYLCASSISRSYGYTFGSGTRLTVV.

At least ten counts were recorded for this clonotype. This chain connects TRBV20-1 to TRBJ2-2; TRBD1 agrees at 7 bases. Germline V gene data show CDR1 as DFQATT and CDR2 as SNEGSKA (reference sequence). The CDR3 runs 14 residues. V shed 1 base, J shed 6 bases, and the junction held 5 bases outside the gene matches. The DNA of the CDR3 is TGCAGTGCTAGAGGTGACAGGGCTTCCGGGGAGCTGTTTTTT. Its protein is CSARGDRASGELFF.

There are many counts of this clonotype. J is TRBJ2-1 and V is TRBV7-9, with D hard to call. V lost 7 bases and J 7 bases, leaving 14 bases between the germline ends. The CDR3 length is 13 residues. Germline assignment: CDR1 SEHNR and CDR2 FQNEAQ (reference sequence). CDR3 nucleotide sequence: TGTGCCAGCAACCCATCGCCGAGGAATGAGCAGTTCTTC. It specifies CASNPSPRNEQFF.

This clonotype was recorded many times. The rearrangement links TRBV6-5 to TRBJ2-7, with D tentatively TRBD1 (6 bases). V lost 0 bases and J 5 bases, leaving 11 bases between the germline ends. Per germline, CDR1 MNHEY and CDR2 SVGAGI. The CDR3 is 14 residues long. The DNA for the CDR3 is TGTGCCAGCAGTTACTCGAGGGGGTCAGACGAGCAGTACTTC. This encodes CASSYSRGSDEQYF.

CDR3 nucleotide sequence: TGTGCCAGCAGTGACAAGACAGGGGGCCACATCGAGCAGTACTTC. It translates to CASSDKTGGHIEQYF. J is TRBJ2-7 and V is TRBV6-1; TRBD1 aligns across 10 bases. CDR3 length: 15 residues. J was trimmed by 6 bases and V by 3 bases; bases with no gene match: 8. CDR1 and CDR2 from the germline V gene are MNHNS and SASEGT.

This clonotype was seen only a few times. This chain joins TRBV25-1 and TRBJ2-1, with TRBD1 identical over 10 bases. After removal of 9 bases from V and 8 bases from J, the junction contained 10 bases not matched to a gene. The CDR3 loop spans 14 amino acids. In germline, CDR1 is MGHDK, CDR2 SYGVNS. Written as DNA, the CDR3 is TGTGCCAGTCATCCGGGACAGGGGTCCTATGAGCAGTTCTTC. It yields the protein CASHPGQGSYEQFF.

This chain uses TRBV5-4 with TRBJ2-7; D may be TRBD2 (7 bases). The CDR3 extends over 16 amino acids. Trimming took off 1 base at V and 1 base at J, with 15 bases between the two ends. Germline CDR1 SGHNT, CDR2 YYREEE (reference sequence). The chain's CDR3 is CASSLWGGGGSYEQYV. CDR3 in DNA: TGTGCCAGCAGCTTGTGGGGGGGCGGTGGATCCTACGAGCAGTACGTC.

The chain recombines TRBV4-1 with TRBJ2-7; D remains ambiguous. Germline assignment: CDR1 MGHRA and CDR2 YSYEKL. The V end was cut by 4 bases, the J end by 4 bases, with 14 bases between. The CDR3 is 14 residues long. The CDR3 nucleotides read TGCGCCAGCAGCCCCCGGTACAGTGGGTACGAGCAGTACTTC. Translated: CASSPRYSGYEQYF.

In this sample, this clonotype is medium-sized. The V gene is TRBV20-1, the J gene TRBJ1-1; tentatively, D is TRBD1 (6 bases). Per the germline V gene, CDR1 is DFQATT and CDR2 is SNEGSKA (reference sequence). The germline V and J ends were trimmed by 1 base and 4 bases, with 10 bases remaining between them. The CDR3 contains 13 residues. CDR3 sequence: CSARAGAVTEAFF. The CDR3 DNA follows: TGCAGTGCTAGAGCGGGGGCAGTCACTGAAGCTTTCTTT.

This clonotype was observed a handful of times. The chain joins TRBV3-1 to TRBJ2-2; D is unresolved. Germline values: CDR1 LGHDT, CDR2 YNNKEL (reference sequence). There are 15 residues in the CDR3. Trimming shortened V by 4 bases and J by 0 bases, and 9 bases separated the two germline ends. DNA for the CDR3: TGTGCCAGCAGCCGGATGGTGGCGAACACCGGGGAGCTGTTTTTT. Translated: CASSRMVANTGELFF.

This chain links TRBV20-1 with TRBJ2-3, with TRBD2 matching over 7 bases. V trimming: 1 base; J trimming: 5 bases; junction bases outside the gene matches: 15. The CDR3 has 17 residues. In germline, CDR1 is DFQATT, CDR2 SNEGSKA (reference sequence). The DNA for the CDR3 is TGCAGTGCTAGAGGAGGCGGAGGACTAGTTTTTATAGATACGCAGTATTTT. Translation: CSARGGGGLVFIDTQYF.

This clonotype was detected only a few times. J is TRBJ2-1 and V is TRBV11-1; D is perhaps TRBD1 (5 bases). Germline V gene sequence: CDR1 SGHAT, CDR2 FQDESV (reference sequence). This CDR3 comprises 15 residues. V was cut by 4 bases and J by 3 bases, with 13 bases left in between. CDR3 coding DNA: TGTGCCAGCAGCTCAGGGATCTGGGGCTACAATGAGCAGTTCTTC. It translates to CASSSGIWGYNEQFF. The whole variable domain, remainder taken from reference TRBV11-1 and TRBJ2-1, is EAEVAQSPRYKITEKSQAVAFWCDPISGHATLYWYRQILGQGPELLVQFQDESVVDDSQLPKDRFSAERLKGVDSTLKIQPAELGDSAMYLCASSSGIWGYNEQFFGPGTRLTVL.

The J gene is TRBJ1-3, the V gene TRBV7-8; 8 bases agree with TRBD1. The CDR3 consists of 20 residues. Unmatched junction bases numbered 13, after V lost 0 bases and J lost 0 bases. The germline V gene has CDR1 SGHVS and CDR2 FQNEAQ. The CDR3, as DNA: TGTGCCAGCAGCTTAGCGGGTGCGGCAGGGGGCAAAGTCTCTGGAAACACCATATATTTT. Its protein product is CASSLAGAAGGKVSGNTIYF. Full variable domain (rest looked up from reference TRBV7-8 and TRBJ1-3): GAGVSQSPRYKVAKRGQDVALRCDPISGHVSLFWYQQALGQGPEFLTYFQNEAQLDKSGLPSDRFFAERPEGSVSTLKIQRTQQEDSAVYLCASSLAGAAGGKVSGNTIYFGEGSWLTVV.

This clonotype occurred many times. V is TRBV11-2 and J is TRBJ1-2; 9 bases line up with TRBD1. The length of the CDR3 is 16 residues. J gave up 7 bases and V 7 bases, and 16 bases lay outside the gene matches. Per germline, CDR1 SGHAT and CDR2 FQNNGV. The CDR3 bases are TGTGCCAGCAACCCCCTGACAGGGGGGGAGAAGGTTGGCTACACCTTC. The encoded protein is CASNPLTGGEKVGYTF.